These T cell receptor beta chains were read from a single sample in a study of tumor and adjacent non-tumor tissue in lung cancer. TCRdb analysed the multiplex PCR reads with MiXCR anew, one entry per CDR3 protein. The sample shows 130,000 or so distinct CDR3 sequences, 66% of them seen only once. The sample was lung tumor tissue. The receptors derive from a man aged 25-45 years with non-small cell lung cancer. CDR3s include the opening cysteine and the closing phenylalanine or tryptophan. A D gene is named only where the DNA matches it firmly. Some rows mark clone size as missing; the rest say once, few, many or name a class of expanded clone.

length: 13
V: TRBV5-1
D: NA
size: NA
J: TRBJ2-1
CDR3: CASSLTGVGGQFF
DNA: TGCGCCAGCAGCTTGACGGGAGTGGGGGGGCAGTTCTTC

length: 15
V: TRBV4-1
D: TRBD1
size: medium-sized
J: TRBJ1-1
CDR3: CASSQDEGADTEAFF
DNA: TGCGCCAGCAGCCAAGATGAGGGGGCAGACACTGAAGCTTTCTTT

length: 16
V: TRBV20-1
D: TRBD2
size: NA
J: TRBJ2-3
CDR3: CSAVLLAGGPGDTQYF
DNA: TGCAGTGCTGTCCTCCTAGCGGGAGGGCCAGGAGATACGCAGTATTTT

length: 15
V: TRBV11-2
D: TRBD2
size: once
J: TRBJ2-7
CDR3: CASSLEGTSVYEQYF
DNA: TGTGCCAGCAGCTTGGAGGGGACTAGCGTCTATGAGCAGTACTTC

length: 14
V: TRBV20-1
D: TRBD1
size: NA
J: TRBJ1-2
CDR3: CSAPHYGRGRGYTF
DNA: TGCAGTGCTCCGCATTATGGCAGGGGGAGAGGCTACACCTTC

length: 12
V: TRBV20-1
D: NA
size: NA
J: TRBJ2-1
CDR3: CSPRMVYNEQFF
DNA: TGCAGTCCGCGGATGGTCTACAATGAGCAATTCTTC

length: 15
V: TRBV4-3
D: NA
size: NA
J: TRBJ1-1
CDR3: CTSSRVNGDRIEAFF
DNA: TGCACCAGCAGCCGAGTGAACGGAGACCGGATCGAAGCTTTCTTT

length: 10
V: TRBV10-3
D: NA
size: many
J: TRBJ1-1
CDR3: CAIGDTEAFF
DNA: TGTGCCATCGGGGACACTGAAGCTTTCTTT

length: 13
V: TRBV7-8
D: NA
size: NA
J: TRBJ2-5
CDR3: CASSPQSSETQYF
DNA: TGTGCCAGCAGCCCGCAGAGTAGTGAGACCCAGTACTTC

length: 15
V: TRBV4-1
D: NA
size: once
J: TRBJ1-4
CDR3: CASSPYSSTNGKLFF
DNA: TGCGCCAGCAGCCCCTACAGCTCAACTAACGGAAAACTGTTTTTT

length: 14
V: TRBV5-1
D: NA
size: few
J: TRBJ2-4
CDR3: CASSPDRSKNIQYF
DNA: TGCGCCAGCAGCCCGGACAGATCCAAAAACATTCAGTACTTC

length: 14
V: TRBV20-1
D: TRBD2
size: once
J: TRBJ2-5
CDR3: CRAMGLAGMETQYF
DNA: TGCAGAGCTATGGGACTAGCGGGGATGGAGACCCAGTACTTC

length: 14
V: TRBV29-1
D: NA
size: NA
J: TRBJ2-5
CDR3: CSVTDRASGETQYF
DNA: TGCAGCGTTACCGACAGGGCATCGGGGGAGACGCAGTACTTC

length: 11
V: TRBV12-3/TRBV12-4
D: TRBD2
size: NA
J: TRBJ2-2
CDR3: CASSIRGDLLF
DNA: TGTGCCAGCAGTATACGGGGGGACCTGCTTTTT

length: 16
V: TRBV6-6
D: NA
size: NA
J: TRBJ1-5
CDR3: CASSPPPKESNQPQHF
DNA: TGTGCCAGCAGTCCGCCGCCCAAGGAGAGCAATCAGCCCCAGCATTTT

length: 15
V: TRBV10-3
D: TRBD1
size: NA
J: TRBJ1-5
CDR3: CAFSETGNRNQPQHF
DNA: TGTGCCTTCAGTGAGACAGGGAATCGGAACCAGCCCCAGCATTTT

length: 13
V: TRBV11-2
D: TRBD2
size: NA
J: TRBJ2-7
CDR3: CASGPSGGYEQYF
DNA: TGTGCCAGCGGCCCTAGCGGGGGTTACGAGCAGTACTTC

length: 16
V: TRBV21-1
D: NA
size: NA
J: TRBJ2-5
CDR3: CASSKQTRGFSEAQYF
DNA: TGTGCCAGCAGTAAACAGACTAGAGGTTTCTCTGAGGCCCAGTACTTC

length: 16
V: TRBV4-2
D: TRBD1
size: NA
J: TRBJ1-6
CDR3: CTSSPRTGSAESPLHF
DNA: TGTACCAGCAGTCCACGGACAGGGTCAGCGGAATCACCCCTCCACTTT

length: 12
V: TRBV30
D: TRBD1
size: NA
J: TRBJ1-5
CDR3: CAWSSGGEPQHF
DNA: TGTGCCTGGAGTTCAGGGGGCGAGCCCCAGCATTTT

length: 17
V: TRBV20-1
D: NA
size: NA
J: TRBJ2-2
CDR3: CAASNAPGAINTGELFF
DNA: TGCGCTGCTAGTAACGCACCGGGAGCCATTAACACCGGGGAGCTGTTTTTT

length: 14
V: TRBV29-1
D: TRBD2
size: many
J: TRBJ2-1
CDR3: CSVGTSGGAGEQFF
DNA: TGCAGCGTCGGTACTAGCGGGGGGGCCGGTGAGCAGTTCTTC

length: 15
V: TRBV11-2
D: NA
size: NA
J: TRBJ2-1
CDR3: CVSSLPPGSYNEQFF
DNA: TGTGTCAGCAGCTTACCGCCAGGCTCCTACAATGAGCAGTTCTTC

length: 13
V: TRBV5-4
D: NA
size: few
J: TRBJ2-3
CDR3: CASSLGFADTQYF
DNA: TGTGCCAGCAGCTTGGGGTTCGCGGATACGCAGTATTTT

length: 15
V: TRBV5-4
D: NA
size: NA
J: TRBJ1-4
CDR3: CASSYPGTENEKLFF
DNA: TGTGCCAGCAGCTACCCCGGGACGGAGAATGAAAAACTGTTTTTT

length: 16
V: TRBV11-2
D: NA
size: NA
J: TRBJ1-1
CDR3: CASSLDGERQNTEAFF
DNA: TGTGCCAGTAGCTTAGATGGGGAACGGCAGAACACTGAAGCTTTCTTT

length: 11
V: TRBV12-3/TRBV12-4
D: NA
size: many
J: TRBJ2-3
CDR3: CASGNGDTQYF
DNA: TGTGCCAGCGGAAACGGGGATACGCAGTATTTT

length: 13
V: TRBV11-2
D: NA
size: NA
J: TRBJ2-7
CDR3: CASSRASSYEHYF
DNA: TGTGCCAGCAGCCGAGCGAGTAGCTACGAGCACTACTTC

length: 15
V: TRBV5-6
D: NA
size: few
J: TRBJ2-2
CDR3: CASSPDNGDTGELSF
DNA: TGTGCCAGTAGCCCGGACAATGGGGACACCGGGGAGCTGTCTTTT

length: 14
V: TRBV4-1
D: TRBD1
size: NA
J: TRBJ1-5
CDR3: CACSQEQGSQPQHF
DNA: TGCGCCTGCAGCCAAGAACAGGGGAGTCAGCCCCAGCATTTT

length: 11
V: TRBV7-9
D: NA
size: few
J: TRBJ2-2
CDR3: CASSDTGELFF
DNA: TGTGCCAGCAGCGACACCGGGGAGCTGTTTTTT

length: 16
V: TRBV11-2
D: NA
size: few
J: TRBJ2-3
CDR3: CASSLGRARGADTQYF
DNA: TGTGCCAGCAGTTTAGGTCGGGCCAGGGGGGCAGATACGCAATATTTT

length: 13
V: TRBV12-3/TRBV12-4
D: NA
size: NA
J: TRBJ1-1
CDR3: CSSSAETNTETFF
DNA: TGTTCCAGCAGTGCCGAGACGAACACTGAAACTTTCTTT

length: 19
V: TRBV20-1
D: NA
size: NA
J: TRBJ2-3
CDR3: CSARPTRPLLAEGVDTQYF
DNA: TGCAGTGCTAGACCCACCAGACCCCTCCTAGCGGAGGGGGTGGATACGCAGTATTTT

length: 15
V: TRBV10-3
D: TRBD2
size: NA
J: TRBJ2-3
CDR3: CAISDDTSGRTKGSF
DNA: TGTGCCATCAGTGATGACACTAGCGGGAGAACTAAGGGGTCGTTT

length: 12
V: TRBV10-2
D: NA
size: many
J: TRBJ1-5
CDR3: CASSESWQPQHF
DNA: TGCGCCAGCAGTGAGTCTTGGCAGCCCCAGCATTTT

length: 15
V: TRBV4-3
D: TRBD1
size: many
J: TRBJ2-7
CDR3: CASSHRTGSSYEQYF
DNA: TGCGCCAGCAGCCACCGGACAGGGAGTTCCTACGAGCAGTACTTC

length: 14
V: TRBV29-1
D: TRBD1
size: many
J: TRBJ2-1
CDR3: CSVEGQGFNNEQFF
DNA: TGCAGCGTTGAGGGACAGGGGTTCAACAATGAGCAGTTCTTC

length: 14
V: TRBV11-3
D: TRBD2
size: NA
J: TRBJ2-5
CDR3: CASSPSGEAETQYF
DNA: TGTGCCAGCAGCCCCAGCGGGGAGGCAGAGACCCAGTACTTC

length: 14
V: TRBV20-1
D: NA
size: NA
J: TRBJ2-7
CDR3: CSVKRPSGSYEQYF
DNA: TGCAGTGTTAAGAGGCCGTCGGGGTCCTACGAGCAGTACTTC

length: 16
V: TRBV12-3/TRBV12-4
D: TRBD1
size: many
J: TRBJ1-2
CDR3: CASSSNLGQGGYGYTF
DNA: TGTGCCAGCAGTTCTAATTTGGGACAGGGTGGCTATGGCTACACCTTC

length: 17
V: TRBV6-2/TRBV6-3
D: NA
size: NA
J: TRBJ2-7
CDR3: CASNRSRGQVRLYEQYF
DNA: TGCGCCAGCAATCGATCGCGCGGCCAGGTCCGACTTTACGAGCAGTACTTC

length: 13
V: TRBV20-1
D: NA
size: NA
J: TRBJ1-3
CDR3: CSGKQQSGNTIYF
DNA: TGCAGTGGTAAGCAACAGTCCGGGAACACCATATATTTT

length: 16
V: TRBV11-2
D: NA
size: NA
J: TRBJ2-1
CDR3: CASSTAVGGGSNEPFF
DNA: NA